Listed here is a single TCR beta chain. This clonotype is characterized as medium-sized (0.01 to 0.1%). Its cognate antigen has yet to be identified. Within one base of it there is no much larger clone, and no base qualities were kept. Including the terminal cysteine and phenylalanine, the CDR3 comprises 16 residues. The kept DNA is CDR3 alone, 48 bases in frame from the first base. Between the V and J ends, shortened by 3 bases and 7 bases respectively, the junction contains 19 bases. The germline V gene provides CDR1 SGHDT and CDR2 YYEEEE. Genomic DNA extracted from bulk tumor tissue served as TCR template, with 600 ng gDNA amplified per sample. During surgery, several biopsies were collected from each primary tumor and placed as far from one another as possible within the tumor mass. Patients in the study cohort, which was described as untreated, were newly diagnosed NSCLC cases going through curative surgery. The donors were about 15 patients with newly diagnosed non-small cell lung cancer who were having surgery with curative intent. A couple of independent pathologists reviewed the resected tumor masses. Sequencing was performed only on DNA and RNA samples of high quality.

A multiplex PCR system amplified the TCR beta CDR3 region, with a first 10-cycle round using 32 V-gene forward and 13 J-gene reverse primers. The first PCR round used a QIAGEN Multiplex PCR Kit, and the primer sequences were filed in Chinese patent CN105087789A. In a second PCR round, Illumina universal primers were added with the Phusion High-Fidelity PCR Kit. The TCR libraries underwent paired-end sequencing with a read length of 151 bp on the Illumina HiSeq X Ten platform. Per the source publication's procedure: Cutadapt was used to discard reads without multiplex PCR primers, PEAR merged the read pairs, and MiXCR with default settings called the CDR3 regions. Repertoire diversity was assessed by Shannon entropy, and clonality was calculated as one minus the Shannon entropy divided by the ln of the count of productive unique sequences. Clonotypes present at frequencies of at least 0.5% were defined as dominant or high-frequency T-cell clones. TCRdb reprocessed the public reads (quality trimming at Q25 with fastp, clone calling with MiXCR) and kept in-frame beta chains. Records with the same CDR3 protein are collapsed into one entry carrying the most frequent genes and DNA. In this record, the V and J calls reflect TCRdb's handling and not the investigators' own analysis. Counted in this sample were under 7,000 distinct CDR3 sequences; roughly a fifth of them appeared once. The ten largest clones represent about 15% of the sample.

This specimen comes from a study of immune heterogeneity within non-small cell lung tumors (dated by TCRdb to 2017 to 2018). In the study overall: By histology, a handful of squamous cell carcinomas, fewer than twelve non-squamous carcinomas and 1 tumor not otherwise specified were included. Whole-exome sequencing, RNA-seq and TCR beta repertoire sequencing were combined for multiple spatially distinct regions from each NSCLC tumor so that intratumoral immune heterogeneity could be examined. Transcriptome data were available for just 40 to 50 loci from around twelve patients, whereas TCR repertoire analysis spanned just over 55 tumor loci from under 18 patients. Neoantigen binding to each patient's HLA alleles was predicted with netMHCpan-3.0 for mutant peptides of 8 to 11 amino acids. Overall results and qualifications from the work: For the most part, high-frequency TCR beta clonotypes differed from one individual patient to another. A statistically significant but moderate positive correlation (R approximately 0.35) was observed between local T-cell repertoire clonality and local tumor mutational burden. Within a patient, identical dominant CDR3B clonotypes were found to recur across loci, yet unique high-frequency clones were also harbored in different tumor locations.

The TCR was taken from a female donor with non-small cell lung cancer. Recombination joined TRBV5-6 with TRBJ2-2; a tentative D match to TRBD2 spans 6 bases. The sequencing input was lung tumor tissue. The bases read TGTGCCAGCAGCTCCATAATTGTAGCGGCTGACGGGGAGCTGTTTTTT. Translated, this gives CASSSIIVAADGELFF.